The 28 T cell receptor beta chains given below trace back to one sample, sequenced in a study of tumor and adjacent non-tumor tissue in lung cancer. A modified ARM-PCR protocol with three rounds of nested PCR amplified TCRbeta. A single record per CDR3 protein comes from TCRdb applying MiXCR to the multiplex PCR reads. The table lists tens of thousands of distinct CDR3 sequences, 55% to 75% of them singletons, with 20% to 25% in the top ten. The template was RNA from unsorted bulk tissue. The material sequenced was lung tumor tissue. These receptors all come from a man in his fifties with non-small cell lung cancer.

Worth noting for this clonotype: It may be a read error: a sequence one base away is much more abundant. J is TRBJ2-1 and V is TRBV6-5, with TRBD1 as a possible D gene (6 bases). Germline V lookup: CDR1 MNHEY, CDR2 SVGAGI. V was trimmed by 2 bases and J by 5 bases, leaving 16 bases between them. The CDR3 spans 16 residues. The DNA of the CDR3 is TGTGCCAGCAGTTACACTCAGGGGCCCCCTCACAATGAGCAGTTCTTC. Translation gives CASSYTQGPPHNEQFF.

This clonotype was seen ten or more times. The V call is TRBV10-3, the J call TRBJ2-3, with TRBD2 identical over 7 bases. The germline V gene has CDR1 ENHRY and CDR2 SYGVKD. V trimming: 5 bases; J trimming: 4 bases; junction bases outside the gene matches: 3. The CDR3 has 13 residues. CDR3 region: CAISSGAADTQYF. The CDR3 nucleotides read TGTGCCATCAGTAGCGGGGCAGCAGATACGCAGTATTTT.

The chain carries TRBV7-3 and TRBJ2-7, with D perhaps matching TRBD1 (5 bases). The CDR3 loop spans 14 amino acids. Trimming removed 5 bases at V and 6 bases at J, with 17 bases between. In germline, CDR1 is SGHTA, CDR2 FQGTGA. CDR3 in DNA: TGTGCCAGCAGCATCGGAGCAGGGAAGAGCGAGCAGTACTTC. Encoded protein: CASSIGAGKSEQYF.

Concerning this clonotype itself: Since a much larger clone is just one base distant, this may be a read error. The gene calls are TRBV30 and TRBJ2-5; D is perhaps TRBD1 or TRBD2 (6 bases each). This CDR3 contains 13 residues. Germline CDR1 is GTSNPN and CDR2 is SVGIG (reference sequence). The CDR3 loop is CAWSQGGQETLYF. The DNA for the CDR3 is TGTGCCTGGAGTCAAGGGGGGCAAGAGACCCTGTACTTC.

A note on this clonotype: A much larger clone lies a single base off, so this may be a read error. The rearrangement uses TRBV12-3 or TRBV12-4 and TRBJ1-5; the D gene is possibly TRBD1 (5 bases). The V end was cut by 5 bases, the J end by 3 bases, with 11 bases between. The CDR3 extends over 14 amino acids. The chain's CDR3 is CASSHDRFNQPQHF. DNA of the CDR3: TGTGCCAGCAGTCATGACAGATTCAATCAGCCCCAGCATTTT.

On this clonotype: A read error may be the cause here, since a much bigger clone is one base away. The V and J genes are TRBV12-3 or TRBV12-4 and TRBJ2-7; D may be TRBD2 (6 bases). The CDR3 covers 16 residues. V gave up 7 bases and J gave up 3 bases, with 22 bases separating them. The CDR3 sequence is CASTPTPTSSNYEQYF. DNA for the CDR3: TGTGCCAGCACTCCTACCCCGACTAGTTCGAACTACGAGCAGTACTTC.

This clonotype was picked up many times. J is TRBJ2-2 and V is TRBV30; possible D gene TRBD1, 5 bases. Trimming pared 1 base from V and 4 bases from J, leaving 7 bases between. The V gene's germline CDR1 is GTSNPN and CDR2 SVGIG (reference sequence). CDR3 length: 13 amino acids. Written as DNA, the CDR3 is TGTGCCTGGAGTGCGACAGCCACCGGGGAGCTGTTTTTT. This gives the protein CAWSATATGELFF.

The sample holds many counts of this clonotype. V is TRBV12-3 or TRBV12-4 and J is TRBJ1-6; 9 bases are a match to TRBD1. The junction had 5 bases not matched to a gene; V was cut back by 7 bases and J by 7 bases. CDR3 length: 14 amino acids. This chain's CDR3 is CASNDDRGNSPLHF. CDR3 nucleotide sequence: TGTGCCAGCAACGACGACAGGGGGAATTCACCCCTCCACTTT.

There are many counts of this clonotype. The V gene is TRBV6-2 or TRBV6-3, the J gene TRBJ1-6, with TRBD1 matching over 8 bases. V gave up 7 bases and J gave up 7 bases; unmatched junction bases: 24. There are 20 residues in the CDR3. Germline values: CDR1 MNHEY, CDR2 SVGEGT. DNA for the CDR3: TGTGCCAGCAAACCCTACCGGGACAGGACCCACCCGAGAGAAAATTCACCCCTCCACTTT. Its protein is CASKPYRDRTHPRENSPLHF.

The chain carries TRBV6-2 or TRBV6-3 and TRBJ2-1; D could derive from TRBD1 or TRBD2 (6 bases each). V lost 4 bases to trimming and J lost 4 bases, with 17 bases between them. Germline V gene sequence: CDR1 MNHEY, CDR2 SVGEGT. The CDR3 has 16 amino acids. The DNA of the CDR3 is TGTGCCAGCAGTTCCCTCCGAGGGGGACTTTACAATGAGCAGTTCTTC. The encoded protein is CASSSLRGGLYNEQFF.

As concerns this clonotype: Without the conserved terminal phenylalanine or tryptophan, this CDR3 likely stems from a read error. The genes are TRBV29-1 and TRBJ2-7; D is unresolved. The CDR3 has 13 amino acids. CDR1 is SQVTM and CDR2 is ANQGSEA in the germline V gene. CDR3 bases: TGCATCGCCGTAAAACAGAACCCTTACGAGCAGTACTAC. Amino acid sequence: CIAVKQNPYEQYY.

The J gene is TRBJ2-7, the V gene TRBV5-4, with 7 positions matching TRBD2. The V gene's germline CDR1 is SGHNT and CDR2 YYREEE (reference sequence). Trimming cost V 6 bases and J 3 bases; bases outside gene matches: 12. The CDR3 extends over 15 amino acids. The CDR3 bases are TGTGCCAGCAACTTACCCGGGACTATCGGCTACGAGCAGTACTTC. Its translation is CASNLPGTIGYEQYF.

This clonotype was counted a few times. Being one base from a much bigger clone, this may be a read error. The chain couples TRBV5-6 to TRBJ2-4; D remains unclear. The germline V gene encodes CDR1 SGHDT and CDR2 YYEEEE. This CDR3 contains 15 residues. The CDR3 loop is CAGSFGWVPKNIQYF. For the CDR3, the DNA is TGTGCCGGCAGCTTTGGTTGGGTTCCCAAAAACATTCAGTACTTC.

Notes on this clonotype: Being one base from a much bigger clone, this may be a read error. The chain combines TRBV6-5 with TRBJ1-6; 9 bases fit TRBD1. The CDR3 contains 15 residues. CDR1 MNHEY and CDR2 SVGAGI come from the germline V gene. CDR3 sequence reads: CASRTTGGYNSPIHF. The CDR3 DNA sequence: TGTGCCAGCAGGACGACAGGGGGGTATAATTCACCCATCCACTTT.

This clonotype has only a few counts. A read error is possible here, since a much larger clone lies one base away. The chain has TRBV30 and TRBJ2-4; D perhaps matches TRBD2 (5 bases). Germline lookup yields CDR1 GTSNPN and CDR2 SVGIG (reference sequence). CDR3 length: 13 residues. The DNA of the CDR3 is TGTGCCTGGAGCCGCGGGTCCCCAAACATTGAGTACTTC. Amino acid sequence: CAWSRGSPNIEYF. Together with reference TRBV30 and TRBJ2-4, the CDR3 gives the full variable domain: SQTIHQWPATLVQPVGSPLSLECTVEGTSNPNLYWYRQAAGRGLQLLFYSVGIGQISSEVPQNLSASRPQDRQFILSSKKLLLSDSGFYLCAWSRGSPNIEYFGAGTRLSVL.

CDR3 nucleotides: TGTGCCAGCAGCACCTCAGGGGCTTTAAATCAAGAGACCCAGTACTTC. Its translation: CASSTSGALNQETQYF. The chain uses TRBV28 and TRBJ2-5, with D possibly TRBD1 on 6 matching bases. There are 16 residues in the CDR3. Trimming shortened V by 6 bases and J by 2 bases, and 19 bases separated the two germline ends. In germline, CDR1 is MDHEN, CDR2 SYDVKM.

This clonotype was seen only a few times. A much larger clone is a single base away; this may be a read error. This sequence joins TRBV6-5 and TRBJ2-7, with a weak D call TRBD1 (6 bases). The CDR3 extends over 17 amino acids. Per germline, CDR1 MNHEY and CDR2 SVGAGI. V was shortened by 2 bases and J by 3 bases, with 20 bases between the two germline ends. The CDR3 DNA reads as TGTGCCAGCAGTTACACCTACCTCTCTGGGGGCGACTACGAGCAGTACTTC. The encoded protein is CASSYTYLSGGDYEQYF.

On this clonotype: The junction and the germline gene differ at one end; a read error may be behind it. This sequence joins TRBV4-1 and TRBJ1-2; D unclear. From germline, CDR1 is MGHRA and CDR2 YSYEKL. The CDR3 has 18 residues. CDR3 DNA sequence: TGCGCCAGCAGCCAAGGTCCGCCCTCTCCTGACTCTAACTATCGCTACACCTTC. Encoded protein: CASSQGPPSPDSNYRYTF.

In regard to this clonotype: Compared with germline, one end of the junction differs, possibly owing to a read error. V and J are TRBV4-1 and TRBJ2-1, with D possibly being TRBD1 (5 bases). The CDR3 runs to 15 residues. The germline CDR1 and CDR2 sequences are MGHRA and YSYEKL. The CDR3 loop reads CASGQAQGSYNEQFF. CDR3 DNA sequence: TGCGCCAGCGGCCAAGCGCAGGGTTCCTACAATGAGCAGTTCTTC.

This chain links TRBV6-6 with TRBJ2-2; D ambiguous. The V and J ends lost 7 bases and 4 bases respectively, with 22 bases between them. The CDR3 is 17 amino acids. Germline V lookup: CDR1 MNHNY, CDR2 SVGAGI (reference sequence). The DNA of the CDR3 is TGTGCCAGCAACCCGCCCCGACAAGGAACGAGCACCGGGGAGCTGTTTTTT. Protein sequence: CASNPPRQGTSTGELFF.

Concerning this clonotype itself: A read error may account for a junction end that differs from germline. This rearrangement joins TRBV11-2 to TRBJ2-2, with 9 positions matching TRBD2. From germline, CDR1 is SGHAT and CDR2 FQNNGV. The CDR3 contains 16 residues. The CDR3 bases are TGTGCCAGCAGCATACGGCGGGGGGGCCTCACCGGGGAACTGTTTTTT. Encoded protein: CASSIRRGGLTGELFF.

This clonotype appeared many times. The rearrangement uses TRBV28 and TRBJ2-1; D is uncertain. Trimming cost V 3 bases and J 5 bases, with 14 bases left between them. Looked up from germline, CDR1 is MDHEN and CDR2 is SYDVKM. The CDR3 sequence is 15 residues long. CDR3 amino acids: CASSFGSPKDNEQFF. CDR3 nucleotides: TGTGCCAGCAGTTTTGGGTCCCCGAAGGACAATGAGCAGTTCTTC.

There are a few counts of this clonotype. V usage is TRBV5-6 and J usage is TRBJ2-5; 7 nucleotides agree with TRBD1. Germline CDR1 reads SGHDT; CDR2 reads YYEEEE. The CDR3 loop spans 13 amino acids. The ends lost 4 bases at V and 2 bases at J; junction bases unmatched: 2. The CDR3 loop reads CASSPDRQETQYF. DNA of the CDR3: TGTGCCAGCAGCCCGGACAGGCAAGAGACCCAGTACTTC. The variable domain in full, with the rest retrieved from reference TRBV5-6 and TRBJ2-5, is DAGVTQSPTHLIKTRGQQVTLRCSPKSGHDTVSWYQQALGQGPQFIFQYYEEEERQRGNFPDRFSGHQFPNYSSELNVNALLLGDSALYLCASSPDRQETQYFGPGTRLLVL.

The table lists this clonotype with many counts. The CDR3 region is CSAAPEHGGQETQYF. The CDR3 DNA sequence: TGCAGTGCGGCCCCCGAACACGGGGGTCAAGAGACCCAGTACTTC. V gene TRBV20-1 combines with J gene TRBJ2-5, with D possibly being TRBD2 (6 bases). The germline V gene has CDR1 DFQATT and CDR2 SNEGSKA (reference sequence). The V and J ends lost 6 bases and 2 bases respectively, with 19 bases between them. This CDR3 has 15 amino acids.

This clonotype was counted between two and nine times. A much bigger clone sits one base away, suggesting this may be a read error. The gene calls are TRBV12-3 or TRBV12-4 and TRBJ1-2; D gene ambiguous. This CDR3 contains 13 residues. Trimming removed 3 bases from V and 4 bases from J, with 9 bases in between. The CDR3 protein is CASSFTVGYGYTF. In nucleotides, the CDR3 is TGTGCCAGCAGTTTTACAGTGGGCTATGGCTACACCTTC.

Only a few counts were recorded for this clonotype. CDR3 region: CASSWGGGRAADTQYF. DNA of the CDR3: TGTGCCAGCAGCTGGGGGGGGGGAAGAGCTGCAGATACGCAGTATTTT. The V and J genes are TRBV7-8 and TRBJ2-3; 7 bases map to TRBD2. CDR3 length: 16 amino acids. Trimming took 4 bases from V and 4 from J; bases not matched to a gene: 11. Germline V gene lookup returns CDR1 SGHVS and CDR2 FQNEAQ.

Ten or more counts support this clonotype. The rearrangement joins TRBV12-3 or TRBV12-4 to TRBJ2-3; TRBD2 agrees at 8 bases. J was trimmed by 4 bases and V by 6 bases; bases with no gene match: 6. The CDR3 extends over 14 amino acids. The CDR3 loop is CASRRSGGADTQYF. The CDR3 DNA reads TGTGCCAGCAGACGAAGCGGGGGAGCAGATACGCAGTATTTT.

On this clonotype: This may arise from a read error, as a much more abundant clone is one base away. This chain joins TRBV18 and TRBJ2-5; unclear D gene. Germline V gene data show CDR1 as KGHSH and CDR2 as LQKENI. The length of the CDR3 is 16 residues. CDR3 nucleotides: TGTGCCAGCTCACCAGCTGACACTCTGTACCAAGGGACCCAGTACTTC. This translates into CASSPADTLYQGTQYF.